This TCR beta chain was sequenced for a study of T cells in Graves' hyperthyroidism and ophthalmopathy. From RNA transcripts, TCR beta CDR3 regions were amplified. Primed by the HTBI set, a first-round RT-PCR was run on the TCR CDR3. Each CDR3 protein gets one entry after TCRdb re-called the multiplex PCR reads with MiXCR. The profile shows a few hundred thousand distinct CDR3 sequences, roughly a sixth of them singletons. This CDR3 is 15 amino acids long. After removal of 8 bases from V and 1 base from J, the junction contained 8 bases not matched to a gene. CDR1 is SNHLY, CDR2 FYNNEI, per germline. This clonotype was recorded at least ten times.

This TCR was recovered from a woman aged 40 to 55 with Graves' ophthalmopathy. The sequenced material came from blood. The J gene is TRBJ2-1, the V gene TRBV2; 7 bases line up with TRBD2. CDR3 region: CASSRAGHSYNEQFF. CDR3 in DNA: TGTGCCAGCTCCCGAGCGGGGCATTCCTACAATGAGCAGTTCTTC. Full variable domain (rest looked up from reference TRBV2 and TRBJ2-1): EPEVTQTPSHQVTQMGQEVILRCVPISNHLYFYWYRQILGQKVEFLVSFYNNEISEKSEIFDDQFSVERPDGSNFTLKIRSTKLEDSAMYFCASSRAGHSYNEQFFGPGTRLTVL.